Below, 4 T cell receptor beta chains from the same sample are listed, as sequenced in a study of blood T cell repertoires in COVID-19. Data came from immunoSEQ multiplex PCR; TCRdb stores just in-frame clones and leaves some out. The sample shows roughly 180,000 clones, 82% of them seen only once. Sequencing input: peripheral blood. These receptors were collected from a woman younger than 45 with acute or convalescent COVID-19.

The chain joins TRBV5-6 to TRBJ1-3; D possibly corresponds to TRBD1 (5 bases). Trimming cost V 1 base and J 4 bases, with 12 bases left between them. Per germline, CDR1 SGHDT and CDR2 YYEEEE. The CDR3 is made up of 15 amino acids. The chain's CDR3 is CASSLTGGPGNTIYF. In DNA, the CDR3 is TGTGCCAGCAGCTTGACGGGGGGTCCGGGAAACACCATATATTTT.

The CDR3 region is CASSSGAASPLHF. The CDR3 nucleotides are TGTGCCAGCAGTTCAGGGGCAGCATCACCCCTCCACTTT. The chain has TRBV28 and TRBJ1-6, with D perhaps matching TRBD1 (6 bases). Germline V gene data show CDR1 as MDHEN and CDR2 as SYDVKM. The CDR3 has 13 amino acids. Trimming stripped 4 bases from V and 10 bases from J, with 11 bases between. Full variable domain (outside the CDR3, taken from reference TRBV28 and TRBJ1-6): DVKVTQSSRYLVKRTGEKVFLECVQDMDHENMFWYRQDPGLGLRLIYFSYDVKMKEKGDIPEGYSVSREKKERFSLILESASTNQTSMYLCASSSGAASPLHFGNGTRLTVT.

The chain carries TRBV6-5 and TRBJ1-1, with a weak D call TRBD1 (6 bases). The germline V and J ends were trimmed by 7 bases and 4 bases, with 16 bases remaining between them. CDR3 length: 14 amino acids. CDR1 and CDR2 from the germline V gene are MNHEY and SVGAGI. The CDR3 region is CASNVNRVGTEAFF. In nucleotides, the CDR3 is TGTGCCAGCAACGTAAACAGGGTGGGCACTGAAGCTTTCTTT.

The genes are TRBV14 and TRBJ1-1; D remains ambiguous. The CDR3 extends over 13 amino acids. V dropped 4 bases and J dropped 6 bases, with 12 bases sitting between them. CDR1 and CDR2 from the germline V gene are SGHDN and FVKESK. In nucleotides, the CDR3 is TGTGCCAGCAGCCTTGAGAGGGTCTCTGAAGCTTTCTTT. Amino acid sequence: CASSLERVSEAFF.